The source of this T cell receptor beta chain is a study of blood T cell repertoires in COVID-19. The assay was immunoSEQ multiplex PCR, and TCRdb's table has in-frame clones only and misses some. The sample includes approximately 240,000 clones, roughly nine tenths of them seen just once. The V and J ends lost 5 bases and 4 bases, in that order; junction bases with no gene match: 9. Germline CDR1 reads GTSNPN; CDR2 reads SVGIG (reference sequence). CDR3 length: 14 residues. This clone has just one count. Sequenced: PBMCs or T cells enriched from blood (not recorded which). The chain recombines TRBV30 with TRBJ1-2; TRBD1 matches 8 bases. This sequence was found in a woman between 45 and 60 years old in a cohort exposed to, infected with or recovered from COVID-19 (not recorded which). The CDR3 region is CAWHRDRRRYGYTF. The CDR3 DNA is TGTGCCTGGCACCGGGACAGGAGACGCTATGGCTACACCTTC.